A single sample gave rise to the 8 T cell receptor beta chains below, sequenced in a study of beta chain features in type 1 diabetes. These receptors have no identified antigens. The authors reverse transcribed all of the isolated RNA, so sequencing captured expressed TCRB transcripts. Measured with immunoSEQ multiplex PCR; TCRdb has only the in-frame clones, and not every one. The sample comprises approximately 14,000 clones, less than 80% of which are singletons, and 0.45% to 0.6% rests with the top ten. Study results and limitations: In all four CD4+ subsets, TCRB CDR3 length was significantly, moderately reduced in type 1 diabetes.

The material sequenced was stem cell memory CD4+ T cells from blood. The receptors derive from a woman aged 18 to 35 with type 1 diabetes.

This clone was observed a few times. This chain links TRBV7-3 with TRBJ2-1; TRBD2 matches 10 bases. Germline values: CDR1 SGHTA, CDR2 FQGTGA. V lost 5 bases and J lost 5; bases outside the gene matches: 6. There are 15 residues in the CDR3. CDR3 nucleotides: TGTGCCAGCAGCCCCCGGACTAGCGGCAACAATGAGCAGTTCTTC. Its translation: CASSPRTSGNNEQFF.

This chain's CDR3 is CASTPLRGSVYF. In nucleotides, the CDR3 is TGTGCCAGCACCCCCCTCCGGGGGAGCGTATATTTT. The J gene is TRBJ1-3, the V gene TRBV28; maybe TRBD1 (5 bases). Trimming took off 7 bases at V and 14 bases at J, with 18 bases between the two ends. The V gene's germline CDR1 is MDHEN and CDR2 SYDVKM. This CDR3 has 12 amino acids. Full variable domain (remainder filled in from reference TRBV28 and TRBJ1-3): DVKVTQSSRYLVKRTGEKVFLECVQDMDHENMFWYRQDPGLGLRLIYFSYDVKMKEKGDIPEGYSVSREKKERFSLILESASTNQTSMYLCASTPLRGSVYFGEGSWLTVV.

This clone has only one observation. The rearrangement uses TRBV5-1 and TRBJ2-7; 9 nucleotides match TRBD1. Germline CDR1 reads SGHRS; CDR2 reads YFSETQ. V shed 4 bases and J 4 bases; nucleotides not matched to a gene: 6. This CDR3 region has 14 residues. The CDR3 sequence: CASSLGTGRYEQYF. The CDR3 DNA sequence: TGCGCCAGCAGCCTCGGGACAGGGAGGTACGAGCAGTACTTC.

The chain links TRBV19 to TRBJ2-5; the D gene is possibly TRBD1 (6 bases). CDR3 length: 14 residues. Germline values: CDR1 LNHDA, CDR2 SQIVND (reference sequence). The V and J ends lost 6 bases and 1 base respectively, with 12 bases between them. The CDR3, as DNA: TGTGCCAGTAGGCCGGGACACCTCCAAGAGACCCAGTACTTC. Translating gives CASRPGHLQETQYF.

J is TRBJ2-2 and V is TRBV30, with 13 bases aligning to TRBD2. V lost 8 bases and J lost 1; bases outside the gene matches: 4. The germline gives CDR1 GTSNPN, CDR2 SVGIG (reference sequence). This CDR3 has 15 residues. CDR3 coding DNA: TGTGCCACCGGACTAGCGGGAGAGAACACCGGGGAGCTGTTTTTT. As protein: CATGLAGENTGELFF.

The V gene is TRBV5-1, the J gene TRBJ2-7, with 13 bases matching TRBD2. Germline-derived CDR1 and CDR2 are SGHRS and YFSETQ. J was trimmed by 7 bases and V by 1 base; bases with no gene match: 8. The CDR3 length is 16 residues. This CDR3 reads CASSLTGTSGIREQYF. As DNA, the CDR3 is TGCGCCAGCAGCTTGACCGGGACTAGCGGGATTCGAGAGCAGTACTTC.

J is TRBJ2-7 and V is TRBV5-4, with TRBD2 matching over 8 bases. J was trimmed by 3 bases and V by 4 bases; bases with no gene match: 3. Germline values: CDR1 SGHNT, CDR2 YYREEE (reference sequence). The CDR3 runs 13 residues. CDR3 residues: CASSAGTSYEQYF. The DNA for the CDR3 is TGTGCCAGCAGCGCCGGGACTAGCTACGAGCAGTACTTC. Drawing the rest from reference TRBV5-4 and TRBJ2-7, the complete variable domain is ETGVTQSPTHLIKTRGQQVTLRCSSQSGHNTVSWYQQALGQGPQFIFQYYREEENGRGNFPPRFSGLQFPNYSSELNVNALELDDSALYLCASSAGTSYEQYFGPGTRLTVT.

This clone was detected once. V usage is TRBV10-1 and J usage is TRBJ1-6; 9 bases are shared with TRBD1. Unmatched junction bases numbered 6, after V lost 5 bases and J lost 10 bases. Looked up from germline, CDR1 is WNHNN and CDR2 is SYGVQD (reference sequence). The CDR3 loop spans 14 amino acids. As DNA, the CDR3 is TGCGCCAGCAGTACCGGGACAGGGAGATCACCCCTCCACTTT. This gives the protein CASSTGTGRSPLHF.